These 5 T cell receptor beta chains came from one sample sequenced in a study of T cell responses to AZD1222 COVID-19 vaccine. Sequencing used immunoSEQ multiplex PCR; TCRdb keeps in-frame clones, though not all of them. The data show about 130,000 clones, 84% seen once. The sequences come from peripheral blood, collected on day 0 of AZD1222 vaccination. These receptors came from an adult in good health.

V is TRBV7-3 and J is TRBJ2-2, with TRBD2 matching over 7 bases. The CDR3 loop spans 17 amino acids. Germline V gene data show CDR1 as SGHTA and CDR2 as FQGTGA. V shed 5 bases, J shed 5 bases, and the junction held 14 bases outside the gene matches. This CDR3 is CASSPTRDYGGTGELFF. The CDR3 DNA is TGTGCCAGCAGCCCAACCCGGGACTACGGGGGTACCGGGGAGCTGTTTTTT.

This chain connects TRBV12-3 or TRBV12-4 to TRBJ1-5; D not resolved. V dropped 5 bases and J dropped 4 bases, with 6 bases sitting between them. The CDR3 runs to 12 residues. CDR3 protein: CASSERNQPQHF. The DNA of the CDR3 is TGTGCCAGCAGTGAAAGGAATCAGCCCCAGCATTTT.

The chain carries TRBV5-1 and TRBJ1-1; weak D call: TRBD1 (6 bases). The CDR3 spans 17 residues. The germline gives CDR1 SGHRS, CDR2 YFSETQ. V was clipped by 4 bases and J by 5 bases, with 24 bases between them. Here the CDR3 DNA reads TGCGCCAGCAGCCAAGCCCAAGGGTCAGGGGCCGCGACTGAAGCTTTCTTT. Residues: CASSQAQGSGAATEAFF.

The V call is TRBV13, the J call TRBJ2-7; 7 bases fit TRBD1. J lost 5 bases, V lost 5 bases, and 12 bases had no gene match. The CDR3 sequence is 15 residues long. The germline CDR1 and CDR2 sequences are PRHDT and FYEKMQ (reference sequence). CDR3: CASSRRQGAFDEQYF. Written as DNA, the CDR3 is TGTGCCAGCAGCCGGCGACAGGGTGCGTTCGACGAGCAGTACTTC. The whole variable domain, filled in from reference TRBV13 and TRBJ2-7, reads AAGVIQSPRHLIKEKRETATLKCYPIPRHDTVYWYQQGPGQDPQFLISFYEKMQSDKGSIPDRFSAQQFSDYHSELNMSSLELGDSALYFCASSRRQGAFDEQYFGPGTRLTVT.

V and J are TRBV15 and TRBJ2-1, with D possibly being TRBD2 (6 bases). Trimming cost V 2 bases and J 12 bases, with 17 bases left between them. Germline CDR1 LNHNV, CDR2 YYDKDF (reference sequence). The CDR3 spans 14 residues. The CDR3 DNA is TGTGCCACCAGCAGATCTACTAGCTCCAGGAGGCAGTTCTTC. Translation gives CATSRSTSSRRQFF. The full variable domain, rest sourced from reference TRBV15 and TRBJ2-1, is DAMVIQNPRYQVTQFGKPVTLSCSQTLNHNVMYWYQQKSSQAPKLLFHYYDKDFNNEADTPDNFQSRRPNTSFCFLDIRSPGLGDTAMYLCATSRSTSSRRQFFGPGTRLTVL.